A single sample gave rise to the 23 T cell receptor beta chains below, sequenced in a study of OX40 agonist ivuxolimab in advanced cancers. The library relied on the immunoSEQ multiplex PCR assay. TCRdb carries this immuneACCESS record with in-frame sequences only. Its versions omit some clonotypes, under half of them owing to an unresolved V gene in the studies checked, with the rest unexplained. This sample holds tens of thousands of clones; 80% to 90% were observed only once. The ten largest clones take up around 0.6% of the sample. The source was CD4+ or CD8+ T cells sorted from blood, collected in a trial of the OX40 agonist ivuxolimab. All receptors come from an adult with an advanced solid tumor such as melanoma, head and neck, liver or kidney cancer.

This clone is medium-sized (0.01 to 0.1%) by share. This chain connects TRBV2 to TRBJ2-3, with unresolved D. CDR3 length: 14 amino acids. Trimming cost V 4 bases and J 3 bases, with 11 bases left between them. Germline V lookup: CDR1 SNHLY, CDR2 FYNNEI. The CDR3 loop is CASSVPPPTDTQYF. In nucleotides, the CDR3 is TGTGCCAGCAGTGTCCCGCCTCCAACAGATACGCAGTATTTT.

The V and J genes are TRBV2 and TRBJ1-3, with D hard to call. This CDR3 contains 17 residues. Germline V CDR1 and CDR2: SNHLY, FYNNEI. V was trimmed by 6 bases and J by 0 bases, leaving 18 bases between them. The CDR3 nucleotides read TGTGCCAGCAGATATGGAGGTACTGGGCCCTCTGGAAACACCATATATTTT. Translation gives CASRYGGTGPSGNTIYF.

This chain uses TRBV6-1 with TRBJ1-1; D not resolved. The CDR3 has 17 residues. V was cut by 0 bases and J by 0 bases, with 14 bases left in between. Germline CDR1 reads MNHNS; CDR2 reads SASEGT. CDR3 DNA: TGTGCCAGCAGTGAAGCCATACAAGCCTATATGAACACTGAAGCTTTCTTT. Translation: CASSEAIQAYMNTEAFF.

The CDR3 loop is CASSLPPINYEQYF. CDR3 DNA: TGTGCCAGCAGTCTGCCCCCTATTAACTACGAGCAGTACTTC. This sequence joins TRBV28 and TRBJ2-7; D unresolved. The CDR3 is 14 amino acids. The V gene's germline CDR1 is MDHEN and CDR2 SYDVKM. Trimming took 5 bases from V and 3 from J, leaving 14 bases between them.

The genes are TRBV10-3 and TRBJ2-1; a possible D gene is TRBD2 (6 bases). CDR1 and CDR2 from the germline V gene are ENHRY and SYGVKD. The V end lost 10 bases, the J end lost 0 bases, and 16 bases lay between the germline ends. CDR3 size: 15 residues. The CDR3 bases are TGTGCCACCTTAACCGGGACTCTCTCCTACAATGAGCAGTTCTTC. Its protein is CATLTGTLSYNEQFF.

The V gene is TRBV7-2, the J gene TRBJ1-2; D gene ambiguous. The CDR3 has 12 residues. Trimming removed 4 bases from V and 8 bases from J, with 11 bases in between. Per germline, CDR1 SGHTA and CDR2 FQGNSA. CDR3 loop: CASSSGYDGYTF. The CDR3 DNA reads as TGTGCCAGCAGCTCGGGGTACGACGGCTACACCTTC.

This clone has a handful of counts. The genes are TRBV27 and TRBJ1-2, with D maybe TRBD1 (5 bases). The V gene lost 5 bases and the J gene lost 8 bases, with 21 bases spanning the gap. This CDR3 region has 15 residues. Germline CDR1 MNHEY, CDR2 SMNVEV (reference sequence). The CDR3 nucleotides are TGTGCCAGCAGTGGGGGGTGGGGGGTACTGAGAGGCTACACCTTC. It encodes CASSGGWGVLRGYTF.

This chain uses TRBV7-2 with TRBJ2-1; D not resolved. Germline values: CDR1 SGHTA, CDR2 FQGNSA. The CDR3 sequence is 12 residues long. Between the trimmed V and J ends, which lost 2 bases and 9 bases, there was a span of 8 bases. In DNA form, the CDR3 reads TGTGCCAGCAGCTTACAAGCTTTTGAGCAGTTCTTC. Translated: CASSLQAFEQFF. Supplemented by reference TRBV7-2 and TRBJ2-1, the full variable domain reads GAGVSQSPSNKVTEKGKDVELRCDPISGHTALYWYRQSLGQGLEFLIYFQGNSAPDKSGLPSDRFSAERTGGSVSTLTIQRTQQEDSAVYLCASSLQAFEQFFGPGTRLTVL.

V usage is TRBV5-1 and J usage is TRBJ2-7; weak D call: TRBD1 (6 bases). Trimming took 4 bases from V and 2 from J, leaving 19 bases between them. This CDR3 is built from 16 residues. CDR1 is SGHRS, CDR2 YFSETQ, per germline. The CDR3 sequence: CASSVRGRGFTYEQYF. CDR3 nucleotides: TGCGCCAGCAGCGTACGCGGCAGGGGATTTACCTACGAGCAGTACTTC.

This chain links TRBV28 with TRBJ2-3; D call uncertain. The V and J ends lost 5 bases and 6 bases respectively, with 18 bases between them. CDR3 length equals 15 residues. CDR1 MDHEN and CDR2 SYDVKM come from the germline V gene. The CDR3 nucleotides read TGTGCCAGCAGTCCCCCCGGGCCGCCTGGGGATACGCAGTATTTT. Translation: CASSPPGPPGDTQYF.

The rearrangement joins TRBV9 to TRBJ2-1, with D perhaps TRBD2 (6 bases). V lost 0 bases, J lost 4 bases, and 11 bases lay in between. Looked up from germline, CDR1 is SGDLS and CDR2 is YYNGEE. This CDR3 has 15 residues. The CDR3 loop is CASSVVPAGYNEQFF. CDR3 DNA: TGTGCCAGCAGCGTAGTCCCCGCGGGGTACAATGAGCAGTTCTTC.

This clone turned up a few times. This chain links TRBV18 with TRBJ1-2; D not certain. CDR1 is KGHSH and CDR2 is LQKENI in the germline V gene. V was cut by 5 bases and J by 2 bases, with 9 bases left in between. The CDR3 is 13 residues long. The CDR3 region is CASSSQKNYGYTF. CDR3 DNA: TGTGCCAGCTCAAGTCAGAAAAACTATGGCTACACCTTC. The full variable domain, in which reference TRBV18 and TRBJ1-2 provide the parts outside the CDR3, is NAGVMQNPRHLVRRRGQEARLRCSPMKGHSHVYWYRQLPEEGLKFMVYLQKENIIDESGMPKERFSAEFPKEGPSILRIQQVVRGDSAAYFCASSSQKNYGYTFGSGTRLTVV.

Comments on this clone: An end of the junction does not agree with germline; a read error may underlie this. This chain connects TRBV4-3 to TRBJ2-7; 11 nucleotides agree with TRBD1. Germline V lookup: CDR1 LGHNA, CDR2 YSLEER. The CDR3 spans 16 residues. Written as DNA, the CDR3 is TGCGCCAGCAGCGAAGATCCCGGACAGGGGGCGTACGAGCAGTACTTC. This sequence encodes CASSEDPGQGAYEQYF.

The CDR3 sequence is CASSPREVTDTQYF. CDR3 in DNA: TGTGCCAGCAGCCCACGGGAGGTAACAGATACGCAGTATTTT. The chain recombines TRBV7-9 with TRBJ2-3; 7 nucleotides align to TRBD2. Losses at the gene ends were 5 bases for V and 3 bases for J; bases not matched to a gene: 5. The germline V gene has CDR1 SEHNR and CDR2 FQNEAQ (reference sequence). This CDR3 spans 14 amino acids.

The V and J genes are TRBV2 and TRBJ2-3, with 8 bases identical to TRBD1. Germline CDR1 and CDR2: SNHLY and FYNNEI. The CDR3 is 15 amino acids. Trimming removed 6 bases from V and 2 bases from J; junction bases left unmatched: 7. CDR3 protein: CASRQTGVYTDTQYF. For the CDR3, the DNA is TGTGCCAGCAGACAGACAGGGGTCTACACAGATACGCAGTATTTT.

The genes are TRBV30 and TRBJ2-5, with D hard to call. Germline CDR1 reads GTSNPN; CDR2 reads SVGIG (reference sequence). The CDR3 length is 13 residues. V was cut by 2 bases and J by 5 bases, with 12 bases left in between. CDR3 DNA sequence: TGTGCCTGGAGTCCCCCCAGGTGGGAGACCCAGTACTTC. Protein sequence: CAWSPPRWETQYF.

The chain couples TRBV6-1 to TRBJ2-7, with 7 bases matching TRBD1. Germline assignment: CDR1 MNHNS and CDR2 SASEGT. The CDR3 runs to 15 residues. The J segment lost 0 bases and the V segment lost 6 bases, leaving 8 bases of the junction unmatched. DNA for the CDR3: TGTGCCAGCAGAAACAGGGGCCTTAGCTCCTACGAGCAGTACTTC. Protein: CASRNRGLSSYEQYF.

The chain is built from TRBV4-1 and TRBJ2-7; 8 bases agree with TRBD2. CDR3 length: 15 residues. J was trimmed by 4 bases and V by 3 bases; bases with no gene match: 8. CDR1 is MGHRA, CDR2 YSYEKL, per germline. The CDR3 nucleotides read TGCGCCAGCAGCCACCTCCGGGGGGGGGAATACGAGCAGTACTTC. It translates to CASSHLRGGEYEQYF.

This sequence joins TRBV4-3 and TRBJ2-1, with D tentatively TRBD1 or TRBD2 (7 bases each). The CDR3 contains 13 residues. The V end lost 0 bases, the J end lost 15 bases, and 15 bases lay between the germline ends. CDR1 is LGHNA, CDR2 YSLEER, per germline. The CDR3 loop is CASSQDSQGGTFF. Written as DNA, the CDR3 is TGCGCCAGCAGCCAAGATAGTCAGGGGGGGACGTTCTTC.

Concerning this clone itself: The junction and the germline gene differ at one end; a read error may be behind it. The chain combines TRBV7-2 with TRBJ1-1; D gene ambiguous. CDR1 is SGHTA and CDR2 is FQGNSA in the germline V gene. This CDR3 comprises 14 residues. In nucleotides, the CDR3 is TGTGCCAACAGCTTAGAGTTAGGGAACACTGAAGCTTTCTTT. Translated, it gives CANSLELGNTEAFF.

The chain carries TRBV4-3 and TRBJ1-1; TRBD1 matches at 7 bases. Losses at the gene ends were 0 bases for V and 5 bases for J; bases not matched to a gene: 6. The CDR3 sequence is 15 residues long. Germline lookup yields CDR1 LGHNA and CDR2 YSLEER. The CDR3 sequence: CASSQDGRGETEAFF. The CDR3 bases are TGCGCCAGCAGCCAAGATGGCAGGGGGGAGACTGAAGCTTTCTTT.

This clone was counted once. The rearrangement links TRBV7-9 to TRBJ2-7; D gene ambiguous. Deletions cut 0 bases from V and 5 bases from J, with 2 bases between. The CDR3 consists of 11 residues. Per the germline V gene, CDR1 is SEHNR and CDR2 is FQNEAQ (reference sequence). The CDR3 sequence: CASSLANEQYF. The CDR3 region has the DNA TGTGCCAGCAGCTTAGCCAACGAGCAGTACTTC.

V is TRBV5-1 and J is TRBJ2-1; the match to TRBD2 covers 9 bases. V shed 4 bases, J shed 9 bases, and the junction held 5 bases outside the gene matches. Germline loops: CDR1 SGHRS, CDR2 YFSETQ. The CDR3 consists of 13 residues. The CDR3 DNA reads as TGCGCCAGCAGCGGCGGGGGGGCCTTTGAGCAGTTCTTC. This gives the protein CASSGGGAFEQFF.